A selection of T cell receptor beta chains follows, all from one sample in a study of identical twins. TCRdb re-called the 5' RACE reads through MiXCR, storing one row per CDR3 protein. The repertoire holds roughly 250,000 distinct CDR3 sequences, around 15% seen once, with approximately 8.2% in the top ten. The specimen sequenced was memory (CD45RO+) T cells sorted from blood. The origin of the receptors is a woman under 30 in good health. Both conserved end residues are part of each CDR3. The order of the fields is clone size, D gene, J gene, V gene, CDR3 protein, CDR3 DNA. The D gene is left open where the match is weak. Clone size appears in some rows only: once, few, many, or a class for an expanded clone.

clone_size: few
d_call: NA
j_call: TRBJ2-3
v_call: TRBV2
cdr3_aa: CASGLAGSFTDTQYF
cdr3_nt: TGTGCCAGCGGGCTGGCGGGCAGTTTCACAGATACGCAGTATTTT

clone_size: NA
d_call: NA
j_call: TRBJ1-1
v_call: TRBV12-3/TRBV12-4
cdr3_aa: CASTTTMNTEAFF
cdr3_nt: TGTGCCAGTACGACAACCATGAACACTGAAGCTTTCTTT

clone_size: many
d_call: NA
j_call: TRBJ1-1
v_call: TRBV7-8
cdr3_aa: CASSFAAGTSAEAFF
cdr3_nt: TGTGCCAGCAGCTTCGCTGCCGGGACCTCGGCTGAAGCTTTCTTT

clone_size: NA
d_call: NA
j_call: TRBJ1-2
v_call: TRBV6-1
cdr3_aa: CASMREGRVYGYTF
cdr3_nt: TGTGCCAGCATGCGGGAGGGGCGCGTCTATGGCTACACCTTC

clone_size: few
d_call: NA
j_call: TRBJ1-2
v_call: TRBV20-1
cdr3_aa: CSAGGGNYGYTF
cdr3_nt: TGCAGTGCTGGGGGCGGAAACTATGGCTACACCTTC

clone_size: few
d_call: TRBD2
j_call: TRBJ2-1
v_call: TRBV20-1
cdr3_aa: CSVGLAEISYNEQFF
cdr3_nt: TGCAGTGTTGGACTAGCGGAGATCTCCTACAATGAGCAGTTCTTC

clone_size: NA
d_call: NA
j_call: TRBJ1-2
v_call: TRBV3-1
cdr3_aa: CASSQDIGGRGYTF
cdr3_nt: TGTGCCAGCAGCCAAGATATTGGGGGAAGGGGCTACACCTTC

clone_size: few
d_call: TRBD1
j_call: TRBJ2-7
v_call: TRBV2
cdr3_aa: CATSTTGASYEQYF
cdr3_nt: TGTGCCACCTCAACGACAGGGGCATCCTACGAGCAGTACTTC

clone_size: NA
d_call: TRBD2
j_call: TRBJ2-1
v_call: TRBV27
cdr3_aa: CASSPLAGGAPNEQFF
cdr3_nt: TGTGCCAGCAGTCCCCTAGCGGGAGGGGCCCCCAATGAGCAGTTCTTC

clone_size: NA
d_call: TRBD1
j_call: TRBJ2-7
v_call: TRBV5-1
cdr3_aa: CASSRDSSSSYEQYF
cdr3_nt: TGCGCCAGCAGCAGGGACAGCTCGAGCTCCTACGAGCAGTACTTC

clone_size: NA
d_call: NA
j_call: TRBJ2-1
v_call: TRBV12-3/TRBV12-4
cdr3_aa: CASSLLAGGVGKQFF
cdr3_nt: TGTGCCAGCAGTTTATTAGCTGGGGGTGTGGGGAAGCAGTTCTTC

clone_size: NA
d_call: NA
j_call: TRBJ2-1
v_call: TRBV6-1
cdr3_aa: CASRPGGVNEQFF
cdr3_nt: TGTGCCAGCAGGCCTGGAGGGGTGAATGAGCAGTTCTTC

clone_size: NA
d_call: TRBD1
j_call: TRBJ2-7
v_call: TRBV3-1
cdr3_aa: CASSQWGQGAYEQYF
cdr3_nt: TGTGCCAGCAGCCAATGGGGACAGGGGGCATACGAGCAGTACTTC

clone_size: few
d_call: TRBD1
j_call: TRBJ2-7
v_call: TRBV6-2/TRBV6-3
cdr3_aa: CASSTRQGFTYEQYF
cdr3_nt: TGTGCCAGCAGCACTCGACAGGGTTTCACCTACGAGCAGTACTTC

clone_size: few
d_call: NA
j_call: TRBJ2-3
v_call: TRBV5-5
cdr3_aa: CASSFTALTSDTQYF
cdr3_nt: TGTGCCAGCAGCTTTACGGCCCTGACATCAGATACGCAGTATTTT

clone_size: NA
d_call: TRBD1
j_call: TRBJ1-5
v_call: TRBV12-3/TRBV12-4
cdr3_aa: CASSQTGENQPQHF
cdr3_nt: TGTGCCAGCAGCCAAACAGGGGAAAATCAGCCCCAGCATTTT

clone_size: few
d_call: NA
j_call: TRBJ2-5
v_call: TRBV20-1
cdr3_aa: CSASRLEETQYF
cdr3_nt: TGCAGTGCTAGTCGACTAGAAGAGACCCAGTACTTC

clone_size: NA
d_call: NA
j_call: TRBJ1-2
v_call: TRBV25-1
cdr3_aa: CASGSATYGYTF
cdr3_nt: TGTGCCAGTGGGAGCGCTACCTATGGCTACACCTTC

clone_size: once
d_call: TRBD1
j_call: TRBJ2-7
v_call: TRBV23-1
cdr3_aa: CASSRNRGSYEQYF
cdr3_nt: TGCGCCAGCAGTCGGAACAGGGGAAGCTACGAGCAGTACTTC

clone_size: few
d_call: NA
j_call: TRBJ1-5
v_call: TRBV7-9
cdr3_aa: CASSFTQGQPQHF
cdr3_nt: TGTGCCAGCAGCTTTACACAGGGTCAGCCCCAGCATTTT

clone_size: NA
d_call: NA
j_call: TRBJ1-1
v_call: TRBV5-1
cdr3_aa: CASSVTGKNTEAFF
cdr3_nt: TGCGCCAGCAGCGTAACAGGGAAGAACACTGAAGCTTTCTTT

clone_size: NA
d_call: NA
j_call: TRBJ2-7
v_call: TRBV20-1
cdr3_aa: CSAGTGAPYEQYF
cdr3_nt: TGCAGTGCTGGTACGGGGGCACCCTACGAGCAGTACTTC

clone_size: NA
d_call: NA
j_call: TRBJ2-7
v_call: TRBV15
cdr3_aa: CATSKERATYEQYF
cdr3_nt: TGTGCCACCAGCAAAGAGCGGGCCACCTACGAGCAGTACTTC

clone_size: many
d_call: NA
j_call: TRBJ1-2
v_call: TRBV12-3/TRBV12-4
cdr3_aa: CASSFKGSVGYTF
cdr3_nt: TGTGCCAGCAGTTTTAAGGGATCTGTCGGCTACACCTTC

clone_size: few
d_call: NA
j_call: TRBJ1-1
v_call: TRBV2
cdr3_aa: CASSEAWGTGGEAFF
cdr3_nt: TGTGCCAGCAGTGAAGCGTGGGGGACGGGTGGTGAAGCTTTCTTT

clone_size: NA
d_call: NA
j_call: TRBJ2-1
v_call: TRBV6-5
cdr3_aa: CASSYGVDSGPNGKFF
cdr3_nt: TGTGCCAGCAGTTACGGCGTCGATAGCGGACCGAATGGCAAGTTCTTC

clone_size: few
d_call: NA
j_call: TRBJ2-2
v_call: TRBV5-1
cdr3_aa: CASKQGTQFTGELFF
cdr3_nt: TGCGCCAGCAAACAGGGCACCCAATTCACCGGGGAGCTGTTTTTT

clone_size: NA
d_call: NA
j_call: TRBJ1-6
v_call: TRBV5-6
cdr3_aa: CASSYKDRTNSPLHF
cdr3_nt: TGTGCCAGCAGCTACAAGGATAGAACCAATTCACCCCTCCACTTT

clone_size: many
d_call: NA
j_call: TRBJ2-7
v_call: TRBV4-1
cdr3_aa: CASSQGQAKSYEQYF
cdr3_nt: TGCGCCAGCAGCCAAGGCCAGGCCAAATCCTACGAGCAGTACTTC

clone_size: NA
d_call: NA
j_call: TRBJ2-7
v_call: TRBV5-1
cdr3_aa: CASSIPGMSEQYF
cdr3_nt: TGCGCCAGCAGCATTCCAGGGATGAGCGAGCAGTACTTC

clone_size: few
d_call: NA
j_call: TRBJ2-1
v_call: TRBV5-1
cdr3_aa: CASSFAVSSYNEQFF
cdr3_nt: TGCGCCAGCAGCTTTGCCGTGAGCTCCTACAATGAGCAGTTCTTC

clone_size: NA
d_call: TRBD2
j_call: TRBJ2-1
v_call: TRBV29-1
cdr3_aa: CSTQSSGRAEQFF
cdr3_nt: TGCAGCACACAATCTAGCGGGAGAGCTGAGCAGTTCTTC

clone_size: few
d_call: NA
j_call: TRBJ1-6
v_call: TRBV27
cdr3_aa: CASSSHGRSSPLHF
cdr3_nt: TGTGCCAGCAGTTCCCACGGCCGTTCTTCACCCCTCCACTTT

clone_size: few
d_call: NA
j_call: TRBJ1-1
v_call: TRBV5-1
cdr3_aa: CASSLGQLSGLRNTEAFF
cdr3_nt: TGCGCCAGCAGCTTGGGACAGCTTTCGGGACTCAGAAACACTGAAGCTTTCTTT

clone_size: NA
d_call: NA
j_call: TRBJ1-3
v_call: TRBV6-1
cdr3_aa: CASSPVGRGGNTIYF
cdr3_nt: TGTGCCAGCAGCCCCGTCGGGAGAGGCGGAAACACCATATATTTT

clone_size: NA
d_call: NA
j_call: TRBJ2-5
v_call: TRBV6-5
cdr3_aa: CASRDSAFSETQYF
cdr3_nt: TGTGCCAGCAGGGACTCGGCCTTTTCGGAGACCCAGTACTTC

clone_size: few
d_call: NA
j_call: TRBJ1-4
v_call: TRBV6-1
cdr3_aa: CASRTHWDPNEKLFF
cdr3_nt: TGTGCCAGCAGAACCCACTGGGACCCTAATGAAAAACTGTTTTTT

clone_size: NA
d_call: NA
j_call: TRBJ2-1
v_call: TRBV5-6
cdr3_aa: CASSLRRALYNEQFF
cdr3_nt: TGTGCCAGCAGCTTACGGAGGGCTCTCTACAATGAGCAGTTCTTC

clone_size: few
d_call: NA
j_call: TRBJ2-6
v_call: TRBV12-5
cdr3_aa: CASATSGANVLTF
cdr3_nt: TGTGCTAGTGCCACGTCTGGGGCCAACGTCCTGACTTTC

clone_size: few
d_call: NA
j_call: TRBJ2-5
v_call: TRBV7-2
cdr3_aa: CASSFAPQETQYF
cdr3_nt: TGTGCCAGCAGCTTTGCTCCTCAAGAGACCCAGTACTTC

clone_size: NA
d_call: NA
j_call: TRBJ2-3
v_call: TRBV2
cdr3_aa: CASSDPTSSTDTQYF
cdr3_nt: TGTGCCAGCAGTGATCCGACTAGTTCCACAGATACGCAGTATTTT

clone_size: NA
d_call: NA
j_call: TRBJ2-6
v_call: TRBV5-5
cdr3_aa: CASSQFYSGANVLTF
cdr3_nt: TGTGCCAGCAGCCAGTTCTACTCTGGGGCCAACGTCCTGACTTTC

clone_size: NA
d_call: NA
j_call: TRBJ1-3
v_call: TRBV20-1
cdr3_aa: CSASRDSGNTIYF
cdr3_nt: TGCAGTGCTAGTAGAGACTCTGGAAACACCATATATTTT

clone_size: NA
d_call: NA
j_call: TRBJ2-7
v_call: TRBV2
cdr3_aa: CASSRDSHYEQYF
cdr3_nt: TGTGCCAGCAGTAGGGACTCACACTACGAGCAGTACTTC